Presented here are 5 T cell receptor beta chains from one specimen sequenced in a study of spatial heterogeneity in lung cancer. Time point noted: sample taken at primary tumor resection. Material for sequencing was whole RNA from tumor, nontumor lung or frozen PBMC, left unsorted. TCRdb re-called the 5' RACE reads with MiXCR, one entry per CDR3 protein. The sample comprises almost 75,000 distinct CDR3 sequences, about an eighth of which are singletons, and 5.5% to 7.5% rests with the top ten. The source material was PBMCs, sampled at surgery. All receptors come from a male donor with early-stage non-small cell lung cancer.

This clonotype was seen a handful of times. The chain combines TRBV11-2 with TRBJ2-5; 7 nucleotides agree with TRBD1. The germline CDR1 and CDR2 sequences are SGHAT and FQNNGV. The CDR3 is 14 residues long. The V and J ends lost 3 bases and 1 base, in that order; junction bases with no gene match: 2. The CDR3 loop is CASSFQGVQETQYF. DNA for the CDR3: TGTGCCAGCAGCTTCCAGGGGGTCCAAGAGACCCAGTACTTC. The whole variable domain, remainder taken from reference TRBV11-2 and TRBJ2-5, is EAGVAQSPRYKIIEKRQSVAFWCNPISGHATLYWYQQILGQGPKLLIQFQNNGVVDDSQLPKDRFSAERLKGVDSTLKIQPAKLEDSAVYLCASSFQGVQETQYFGPGTRLLVL.

J is TRBJ1-5 and V is TRBV7-2; D unclear. V lost 1 base and J lost 5, with 9 bases in between. Per germline, CDR1 SGHTA and CDR2 FQGNSA. The CDR3 loop spans 14 amino acids. The CDR3, as DNA: TGTGCCAGCAGCTTAGTAGTGGGCCATCAGCCCCAGCATTTT. Translation gives CASSLVVGHQPQHF.

The gene calls are TRBV20-1 and TRBJ1-1, with 7 bases identical to TRBD1. The CDR3 contains 16 residues. J was trimmed by 1 base and V by 6 bases; bases with no gene match: 14. Germline V gene data show CDR1 as DFQATT and CDR2 as SNEGSKA (reference sequence). The CDR3 spells CSARGQLGFRNTEAFF. The CDR3 DNA follows: TGCAGTGCCAGGGGACAGTTGGGATTTAGGAACACTGAAGCTTTCTTT.

This sequence joins TRBV24-1 and TRBJ2-3; D possibly corresponds to TRBD1 (6 bases). This CDR3 region has 14 residues. Germline CDR1 is KGHDR and CDR2 is SFDVKD. The ends were cut back, 5 bases at V and 5 bases at J, with 13 bases in the middle. CDR3 amino acids: CATSAQGSKDTQYF. The CDR3 DNA is TGTGCCACCAGTGCCCAGGGGAGTAAAGATACGCAGTATTTT.

This clonotype was seen a few times. This chain connects TRBV25-1 to TRBJ2-3, with TRBD2 identical over 8 bases. Germline V gene lookup returns CDR1 MGHDK and CDR2 SYGVNS. The CDR3 consists of 14 residues. V was clipped by 2 bases and J by 3 bases; unmatched bases: 1. In DNA form, the CDR3 reads TGTGCCAGCAGTGAACTAGCGGGTACAGATACGCAGTATTTT. The encoded protein is CASSELAGTDTQYF.